Shown below are 21 T cell receptor beta chains from a single sample sequenced in a study of monozygotic twins with inflammatory bowel disease. No DNA is given; TCRdb re-called the 5' RACE reads and lists each CDR3 protein once. The sample spans about 420,000 distinct CDR3 sequences; the ten largest clones claim around 2.4%. The sequencing sample was made of blood. The receptors come from a human donor with ulcerative colitis or Crohn's disease, or a healthy co-twin of an affected twin (not recorded which).

This chain joins TRBV20-1 and TRBJ2-7; TCRdb selects TRBD2, and the lack of DNA leaves this call unchecked. Germline loops: CDR1 DFQATT, CDR2 SNEGSKA (reference sequence). The length of the CDR3 is 14 residues. The CDR3 is CSASPGTRVYEQYF.

The J gene is TRBJ2-5, the V gene TRBV5-1; lacking DNA, the TRBD2 call made by TCRdb goes unchecked. This CDR3 region has 16 residues. Germline V lookup: CDR1 SGHRS, CDR2 YFSETQ. CDR3 sequence reads: CASSWSGGNDKETQYF.

The chain couples TRBV3-1 to TRBJ2-7; the TCRdb D gene call, TRBD1, has no DNA to confirm it. The germline CDR1 and CDR2 sequences are LGHDT and YNNKEL (reference sequence). The CDR3 runs to 15 residues. The CDR3 spells CASSRWGQGYYEQYF.

J is TRBJ1-1 and V is TRBV15; TCRdb calls TRBD1, which cannot be checked without DNA. The CDR3 has 15 residues. CDR1 and CDR2 (germline): LNHNV, YYDKDF (reference sequence). CDR3 protein: CATSGKWDRGTEAFF.

The chain has TRBV20-1 and TRBJ2-7; the TRBD2 assignment by TCRdb is unverifiable without DNA. This CDR3 spans 14 amino acids. Germline-derived CDR1 and CDR2 are DFQATT and SNEGSKA (reference sequence). CDR3 region: CSARGQRFESEQYF.

The rearrangement joins TRBV12-3 or TRBV12-4 to TRBJ2-7; as DNA is missing, the TRBD1 call by TCRdb cannot be tested. This CDR3 has 16 residues. The CDR3 here is CASSLEQGASSYEQYF.

The chain uses TRBV9 and TRBJ2-1; TCRdb selects TRBD2, and the lack of DNA leaves this call unchecked. Per the germline V gene, CDR1 is SGDLS and CDR2 is YYNGEE. This CDR3 has 15 amino acids. The CDR3 reads CASSVGNSGSGEQFF.

The chain joins TRBV30 to TRBJ1-4; TCRdb calls TRBD1, which cannot be checked without DNA. Germline V gives CDR1 GTSNPN, CDR2 SVGIG (reference sequence). The CDR3 spans 12 residues. CDR3 protein: CAWSPLDGKLFF.

The chain combines TRBV7-6 with TRBJ2-7. The CDR3 loop spans 14 amino acids. Germline V gene sequence: CDR1 SGHVS, CDR2 FNYEAQ. The CDR3 region is CASSNSDNSYEQYF.

The V gene is TRBV20-1, the J gene TRBJ1-6. CDR3 size: 14 residues. The V gene's germline CDR1 is DFQATT and CDR2 SNEGSKA (reference sequence). CDR3 loop: CSAVGRNYNSPLHF.

The chain uses TRBV3-1 and TRBJ2-7; absent DNA, TCRdb's TRBD1 call cannot be checked. From germline, CDR1 is LGHDT and CDR2 YNNKEL (reference sequence). The CDR3 extends over 15 amino acids. This chain's CDR3 is CASSQYRGPSYEQYF.

This chain links TRBV12-3 or TRBV12-4 with TRBJ1-2. This CDR3 spans 14 amino acids. The CDR3 here is CASSPERDLWDYTF.

The chain carries TRBV5-1 and TRBJ2-3; TCRdb's assignment of TRBD2 cannot be checked, as there is no DNA. The CDR3 spans 14 residues. Germline V gene data show CDR1 as SGHRS and CDR2 as YFSETQ. Here the CDR3 reads CASAGPENTDTQYF.

This rearrangement joins TRBV30 to TRBJ1-3; the D call of TRBD1 rests on TCRdb alone, since no DNA is present to check it. Germline values: CDR1 GTSNPN, CDR2 SVGIG (reference sequence). The CDR3 loop spans 14 amino acids. The chain's CDR3 is CAWMQGNAGNTIYF.

V is TRBV10-2 and J is TRBJ2-7; TCRdb proposes TRBD2, but this gene call is untestable without DNA. This CDR3 comprises 14 residues. Germline CDR1 reads WSHSY; CDR2 reads SAAADI. The CDR3 protein is CASGPAHGSYEQYF.

The J gene is TRBJ2-6, the V gene TRBV5-6. Germline V gene lookup returns CDR1 SGHDT and CDR2 YYEEEE. This CDR3 has 15 amino acids. This chain's CDR3 is CASSPLSSGANVLTF.

This chain uses TRBV7-3 with TRBJ2-1; TCRdb lists TRBD2, though no DNA is available to test this call. The CDR3 is 16 amino acids. Germline CDR1 and CDR2: SGHTA and FQGTGA. CDR3 protein: CASRKTSGLAGGEQFF.

The chain employs TRBV5-6 and TRBJ1-5; no DNA is available, so the TRBD1 call from TCRdb remains unchecked. Germline V gene sequence: CDR1 SGHDT, CDR2 YYEEEE. The CDR3 extends over 15 amino acids. The CDR3 sequence: CASSLRTGYNQPQHF. Based on the CDR3 plus reference TRBV5-6 and TRBJ1-5, the full variable domain is DAGVTQSPTHLIKTRGQQVTLRCSPKSGHDTVSWYQQALGQGPQFIFQYYEEEERQRGNFPDRFSGHQFPNYSSELNVNALLLGDSALYLCASSLRTGYNQPQHFGDGTRLSIL.

The rearrangement uses TRBV2 and TRBJ1-1. Germline values: CDR1 SNHLY, CDR2 FYNNEI. The CDR3 is made up of 14 amino acids. The CDR3 here is CATPTGLLNTEAFF.

The chain combines TRBV12-3 or TRBV12-4 with TRBJ1-5. The CDR3 length is 15 residues. CDR3 protein: CASRGTSGGNQPQHF.

The chain is built from TRBV20-1 and TRBJ2-5; absent DNA, TCRdb's TRBD2 call cannot be checked. The germline V gene encodes CDR1 DFQATT and CDR2 SNEGSKA (reference sequence). This CDR3 has 13 amino acids. This chain's CDR3 is CSGTSGGQETQYF.